The 8 T cell receptor beta chains presented below share a single source sample, sequenced in a study of blood T cell repertoires in COVID-19. Sequencing was performed with immunoSEQ multiplex PCR; in TCRdb, only in-frame clones are kept and a portion is missing. Here the sample spans under 200,000 clones, about nine tenths being singletons. The material sequenced was peripheral blood. The receptors derive from a man aged 50 to 59 with acute or convalescent COVID-19.

The gene calls are TRBV14 and TRBJ2-1; the match to TRBD2 covers 10 bases. Germline CDR1 reads SGHDN; CDR2 reads FVKESK. Trimming cost V 1 base and J 0 bases; bases outside gene matches: 3. CDR3 size: 17 residues. DNA for the CDR3: TGTGCCAGCAGCCAAGGGAGCGGGGGGGTCTCCTACAATGAGCAGTTCTTC. This sequence encodes CASSQGSGGVSYNEQFF.

As DNA, the CDR3 is TGTGCCAGCAGTCCCGGGACTAGCGGGAAAAACAATGAGCAGTTCTTC. This codes for CASSPGTSGKNNEQFF. This chain joins TRBV27 and TRBJ2-1; 13 bases are a match to TRBD2. This CDR3 is 16 amino acids long. With V trimmed by 5 bases and J by 5 bases, 6 bases remained unmatched. From germline, CDR1 is MNHEY and CDR2 SMNVEV (reference sequence).

The chain has TRBV9 and TRBJ1-5, with D perhaps matching TRBD1 (6 bases). This CDR3 contains 15 residues. The germline CDR1 and CDR2 sequences are SGDLS and YYNGEE. Trimming removed 3 bases at V and 0 bases at J, with 10 bases between. This chain's CDR3 is CASSADSYSNQPQHF. The CDR3 DNA follows: TGTGCCAGCAGCGCGGACAGCTATAGCAATCAGCCCCAGCATTTT.

The rearrangement joins TRBV5-1 to TRBJ2-3; 7 bases are a match to TRBD2. Germline CDR1 is SGHRS and CDR2 is YFSETQ. The CDR3 extends over 15 amino acids. With 2 bases clipped from V and 5 bases from J, the junction kept 8 bases outside the gene matches. Here the CDR3 DNA reads TGCGCCAGCAGCTTCGGGACCTCGGGGGGAGATACGCAGTATTTT. Translating it yields CASSFGTSGGDTQYF.

The chain uses TRBV7-2 and TRBJ2-1; TRBD2 matches 7 bases. Losses at the gene ends were 1 base for V and 5 bases for J; bases not matched to a gene: 11. CDR1 and CDR2 (germline): SGHTA, FQGNSA. This CDR3 spans 17 amino acids. This chain's CDR3 is CASSLEFWSSGDNEQFF. CDR3 nucleotide sequence: TGTGCCAGCAGCTTAGAATTTTGGTCTAGCGGAGACAATGAGCAGTTCTTC.

The chain has TRBV28 and TRBJ1-4; possible D gene TRBD1, 5 bases. In germline, CDR1 is MDHEN, CDR2 SYDVKM. V lost 2 bases and J 7 bases, leaving 11 bases between the germline ends. The CDR3 has 14 amino acids. In DNA, the CDR3 is TGTGCCAGCAGTTTAGGGGCCGTGGGTGAAAAACTGTTTTTT. It translates to CASSLGAVGEKLFF.

V gene TRBV5-1 combines with J gene TRBJ2-7; possible D gene TRBD1, 6 bases. CDR3 length equals 14 residues. Looked up from germline, CDR1 is SGHRS and CDR2 is YFSETQ. V dropped 4 bases and J dropped 4 bases, with 15 bases sitting between them. CDR3 in amino acids: CASSLGTSTYEQYF. Here the CDR3 DNA reads TGCGCCAGCAGCCTGGGGACATCGACGTACGAGCAGTACTTC.

The gene calls are TRBV18 and TRBJ2-3; 7 bases align to TRBD2. Germline loops: CDR1 KGHSH, CDR2 LQKENI. V was pared by 0 bases and J by 4 bases, with 7 bases of the junction left unmatched. CDR3 length: 16 amino acids. As DNA, the CDR3 is TGTGCCAGCTCACCACCTATAACTAGCGTGTCAGATACGCAGTATTTT. This encodes CASSPPITSVSDTQYF.